Sequencing of this T cell receptor (beta chain) was carried out in a study of cytomegalovirus exposure and HLA in healthy donors. Regarding the study as a whole: Follow-up analysis found HLA locus-dependent TCR association rates, highest for DRB1 and lowest for HLA-C.

On this clone: Its specificity is not known.

Germline-derived CDR1 and CDR2 are SGHVS and FQNEAQ. The V and J ends lost 5 bases and 6 bases, in that order; junction bases with no gene match: 8. The CDR3 covers 14 residues. The PCR employed 60 Vbeta primers together with 13 Jbeta primers. Using immunoSEQ multiplex PCR, the repertoire was profiled, and TCRdb retains in-frame clones only, with some absent. The data contain some 150,000 clones, around nine tenths of them seen just once; the ten biggest clones take up under 6.5%. The sequencing sample was made of PBMCs. The receptor's source is a woman in her 30s in good health and CMV-seronegative. The chain is built from TRBV7-8 and TRBJ1-2, with TRBD1 matching over 8 bases. CDR3 residues: CASSIRDRHHGYTF. Written as DNA, the CDR3 is TGTGCCAGCAGCATCCGGGACAGGCATCATGGCTACACCTTC.